This T cell receptor beta chain was identified during a study of PD-1 blockade in classical Hodgkin lymphoma. The CDR3 length is 13 residues. V was pared by 5 bases and J by 7 bases, with 12 bases between. Germline CDR1 and CDR2: MDHEN and SYDVKM. The data were produced by immunoSEQ multiplex PCR, yet TCRdb's version contains in-frame clones alone and is incomplete. Among 17,000 or so clones listed, over 80% were seen once. There are a few counts of this clone. Relapse after autologous stem cell transplantation occurred in every patient, and brentuximab vedotin exposure varied. The sequencing here drew on peripheral blood mononuclear cells (PBMCs), taken before the second cycle of nivolumab. The sequence was collected from a human donor with classical Hodgkin lymphoma. V gene TRBV28 combines with J gene TRBJ1-5; D gene ambiguous. The CDR3 nucleotides are TGTGCCAGCAGTCTCATAGGAATACAGCCCCAGCATTTT. This translates into CASSLIGIQPQHF.